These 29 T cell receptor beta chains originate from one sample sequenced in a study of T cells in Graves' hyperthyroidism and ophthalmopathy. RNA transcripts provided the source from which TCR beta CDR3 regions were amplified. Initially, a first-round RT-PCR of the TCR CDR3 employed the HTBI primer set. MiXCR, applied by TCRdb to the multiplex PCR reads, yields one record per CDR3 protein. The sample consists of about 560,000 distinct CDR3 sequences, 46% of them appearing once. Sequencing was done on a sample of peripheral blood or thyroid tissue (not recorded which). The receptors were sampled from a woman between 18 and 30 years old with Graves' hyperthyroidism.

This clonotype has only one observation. The CDR3 region is CASSSPGTLNTEAFF. CDR3 coding DNA: TGTGCCAGCAGTTCCCCCGGGACTTTGAACACTGAAGCTTTCTTT. J is TRBJ1-1 and V is TRBV7-9; weak D call: TRBD1 (5 bases). Trimming pared 6 bases from V and 0 bases from J, leaving 14 bases between. The germline gives CDR1 SEHNR, CDR2 FQNEAQ (reference sequence). The CDR3 sequence is 15 residues long.

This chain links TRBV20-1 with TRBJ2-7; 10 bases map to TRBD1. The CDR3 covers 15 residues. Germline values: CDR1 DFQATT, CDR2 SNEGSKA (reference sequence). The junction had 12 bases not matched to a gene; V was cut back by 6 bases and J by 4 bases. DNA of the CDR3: TGCAGTGCGCCGTCTCCCGGGACAGGGGATTACGAGCAGTACTTC. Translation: CSAPSPGTGDYEQYF.

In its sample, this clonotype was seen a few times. The DNA of the CDR3 is TGTGCCAGCAGCGACAAGTGGGGCGAGTCTCTGAACACTGAAGCTTTCTTT. As protein: CASSDKWGESLNTEAFF. The chain is built from TRBV13 and TRBJ1-1; D may be TRBD1 (5 bases). CDR1 and CDR2 from the germline V gene are PRHDT and FYEKMQ (reference sequence). V was trimmed by 5 bases and J by 0 bases, leaving 19 bases between them. The CDR3 loop spans 17 amino acids.

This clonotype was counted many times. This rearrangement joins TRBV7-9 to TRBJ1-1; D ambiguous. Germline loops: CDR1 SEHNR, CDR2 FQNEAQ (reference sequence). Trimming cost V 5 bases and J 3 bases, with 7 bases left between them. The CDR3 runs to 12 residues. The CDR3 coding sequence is TGTGCCAGCAGCAAGGGATACACTGAAGCTTTCTTT. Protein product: CASSKGYTEAFF.

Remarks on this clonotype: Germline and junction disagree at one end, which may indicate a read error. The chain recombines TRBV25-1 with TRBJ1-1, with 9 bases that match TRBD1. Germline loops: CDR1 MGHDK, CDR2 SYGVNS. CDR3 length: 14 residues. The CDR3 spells CASMTGGGSTEPFF. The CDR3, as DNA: TGTGCCAGCATGACAGGGGGAGGGAGCACTGAACCTTTCTTT.

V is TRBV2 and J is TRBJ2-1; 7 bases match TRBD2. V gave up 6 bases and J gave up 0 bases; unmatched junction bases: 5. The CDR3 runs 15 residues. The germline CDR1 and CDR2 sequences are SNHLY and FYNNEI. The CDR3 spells CASSGLVGSYNEQFF. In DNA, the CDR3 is TGTGCCAGCAGCGGACTAGTGGGCTCCTACAATGAGCAGTTCTTC. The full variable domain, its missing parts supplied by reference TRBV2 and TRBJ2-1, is EPEVTQTPSHQVTQMGQEVILRCVPISNHLYFYWYRQILGQKVEFLVSFYNNEISEKSEIFDDQFSVERPDGSNFTLKIRSTKLEDSAMYFCASSGLVGSYNEQFFGPGTRLTVL.

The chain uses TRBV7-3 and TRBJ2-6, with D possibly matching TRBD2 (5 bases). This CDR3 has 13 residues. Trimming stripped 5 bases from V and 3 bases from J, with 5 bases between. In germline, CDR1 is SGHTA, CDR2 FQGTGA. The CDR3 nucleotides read TGTGCCAGCAGCGGACTTGGGGCCAACGTCCTGACTTTC. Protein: CASSGLGANVLTF.

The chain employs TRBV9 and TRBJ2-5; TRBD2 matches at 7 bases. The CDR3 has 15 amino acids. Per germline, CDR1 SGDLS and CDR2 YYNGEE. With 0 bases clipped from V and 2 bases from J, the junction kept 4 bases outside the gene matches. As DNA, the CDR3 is TGTGCCAGCAGCGTAGGGCCAGCGGGACAAGAGACCCAGTACTTC. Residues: CASSVGPAGQETQYF.

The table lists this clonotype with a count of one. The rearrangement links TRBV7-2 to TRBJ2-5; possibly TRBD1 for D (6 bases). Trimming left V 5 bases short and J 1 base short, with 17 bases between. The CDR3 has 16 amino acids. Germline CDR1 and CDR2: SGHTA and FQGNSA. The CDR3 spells CASSLKPGQLQETQYF. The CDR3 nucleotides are TGTGCCAGCAGCCTAAAGCCGGGACAACTCCAAGAGACCCAGTACTTC.

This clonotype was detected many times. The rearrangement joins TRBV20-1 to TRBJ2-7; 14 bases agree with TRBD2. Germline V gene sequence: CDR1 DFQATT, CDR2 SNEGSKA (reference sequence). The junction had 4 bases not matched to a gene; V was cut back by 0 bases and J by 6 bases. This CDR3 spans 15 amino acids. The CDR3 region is CSARDPGLAGVEQYF. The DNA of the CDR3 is TGCAGTGCTAGAGATCCGGGACTAGCGGGAGTCGAGCAGTACTTC.

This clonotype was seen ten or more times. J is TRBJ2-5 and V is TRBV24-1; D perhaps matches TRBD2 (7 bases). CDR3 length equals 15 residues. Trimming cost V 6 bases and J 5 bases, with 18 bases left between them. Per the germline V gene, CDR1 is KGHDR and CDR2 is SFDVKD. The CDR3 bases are TGTGCCACCAGTAACGTGAGGGGGGGCGGGGAGACCCAGTACTTC. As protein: CATSNVRGGGETQYF.

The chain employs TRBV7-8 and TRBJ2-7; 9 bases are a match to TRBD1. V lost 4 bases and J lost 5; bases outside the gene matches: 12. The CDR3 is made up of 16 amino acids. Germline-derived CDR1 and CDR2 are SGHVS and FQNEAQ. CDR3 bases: TGTGCCAGCAGCTCCCAAGTTGGACAGGGGAGCAACGAGCAGTACTTC. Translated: CASSSQVGQGSNEQYF.

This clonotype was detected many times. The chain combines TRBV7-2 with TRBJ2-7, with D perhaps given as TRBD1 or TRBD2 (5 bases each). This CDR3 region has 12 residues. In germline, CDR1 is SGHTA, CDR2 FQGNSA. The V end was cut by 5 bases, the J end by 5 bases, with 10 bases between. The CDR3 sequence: CASSHGAHEQYF. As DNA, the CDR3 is TGTGCCAGCAGCCACGGGGCTCACGAGCAGTACTTC.

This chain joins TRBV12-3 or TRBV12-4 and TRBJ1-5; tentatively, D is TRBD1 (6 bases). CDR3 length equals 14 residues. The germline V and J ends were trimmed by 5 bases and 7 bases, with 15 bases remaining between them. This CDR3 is CASSDTGLGQPQHF. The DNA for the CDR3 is TGTGCCAGCAGTGATACAGGGTTAGGGCAGCCCCAGCATTTT.

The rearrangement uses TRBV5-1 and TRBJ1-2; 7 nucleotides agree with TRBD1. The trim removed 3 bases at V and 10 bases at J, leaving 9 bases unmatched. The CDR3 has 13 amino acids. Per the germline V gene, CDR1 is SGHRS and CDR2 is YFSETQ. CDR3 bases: TGCGCCAGCAGCTCGGGACAGTACCCTGCCTACACCTTC. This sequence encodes CASSSGQYPAYTF.

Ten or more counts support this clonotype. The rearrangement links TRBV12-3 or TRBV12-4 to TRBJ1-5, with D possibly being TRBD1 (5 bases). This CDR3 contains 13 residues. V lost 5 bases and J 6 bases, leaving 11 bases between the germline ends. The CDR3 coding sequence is TGTGCCAGCAGTCCCGTGGGACCTCAGCCCCAGCATTTT. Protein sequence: CASSPVGPQPQHF.

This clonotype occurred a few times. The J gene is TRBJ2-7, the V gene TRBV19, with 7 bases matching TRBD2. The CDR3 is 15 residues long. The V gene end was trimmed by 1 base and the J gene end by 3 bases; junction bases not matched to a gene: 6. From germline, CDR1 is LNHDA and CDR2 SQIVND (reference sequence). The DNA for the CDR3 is TGTGCCAGTAGTATAGGGCGGGAGCTGAACTACGAGCAGTACTTC. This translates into CASSIGRELNYEQYF.

The CDR3 loop reads CAITPDRGSLHF. The CDR3 DNA is TGTGCCATCACCCCGGACAGGGGATCCCTCCACTTT. The chain is built from TRBV10-3 and TRBJ1-6; 9 nucleotides align to TRBD1. V was pared by 7 bases and J by 14 bases, with 6 bases of the junction left unmatched. The CDR3 extends over 12 amino acids. Looked up from germline, CDR1 is ENHRY and CDR2 is SYGVKD.

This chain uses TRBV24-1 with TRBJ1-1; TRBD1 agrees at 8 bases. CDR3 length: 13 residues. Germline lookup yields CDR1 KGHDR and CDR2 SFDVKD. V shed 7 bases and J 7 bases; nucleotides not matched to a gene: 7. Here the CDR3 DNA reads TGTGCCACCAGCGCCTCAGGGGGCGGTGAAGCTTTCTTT. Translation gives CATSASGGGEAFF.

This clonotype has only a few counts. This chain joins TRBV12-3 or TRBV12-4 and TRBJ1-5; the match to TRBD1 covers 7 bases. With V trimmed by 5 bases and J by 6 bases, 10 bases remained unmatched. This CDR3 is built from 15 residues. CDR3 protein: CASSRPGGGGQPQHF. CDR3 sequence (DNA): TGTGCCAGCAGTAGACCAGGGGGAGGGGGTCAGCCCCAGCATTTT.

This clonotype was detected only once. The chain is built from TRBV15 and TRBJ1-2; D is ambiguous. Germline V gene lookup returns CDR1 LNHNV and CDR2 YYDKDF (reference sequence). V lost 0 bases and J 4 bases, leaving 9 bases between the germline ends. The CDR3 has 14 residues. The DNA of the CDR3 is TGTGCCACCAGCAGAGAACCGGTAACCTATGGCTACACCTTC. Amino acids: CATSREPVTYGYTF.

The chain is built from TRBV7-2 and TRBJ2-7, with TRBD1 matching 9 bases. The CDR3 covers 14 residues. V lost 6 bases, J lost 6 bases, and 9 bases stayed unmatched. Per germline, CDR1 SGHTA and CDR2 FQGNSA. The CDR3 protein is CASRLRDRAGEQYF. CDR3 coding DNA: TGTGCCAGCAGGTTGAGGGACAGGGCCGGCGAGCAGTACTTC.

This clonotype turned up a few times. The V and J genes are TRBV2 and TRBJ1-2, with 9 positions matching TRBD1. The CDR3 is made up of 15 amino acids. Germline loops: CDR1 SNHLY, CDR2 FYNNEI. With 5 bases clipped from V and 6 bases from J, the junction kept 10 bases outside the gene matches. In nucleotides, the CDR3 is TGTGCCAGCAGTCTCGAGGGACAGGGAAGGGATGGCTACACCTTC. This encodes CASSLEGQGRDGYTF.

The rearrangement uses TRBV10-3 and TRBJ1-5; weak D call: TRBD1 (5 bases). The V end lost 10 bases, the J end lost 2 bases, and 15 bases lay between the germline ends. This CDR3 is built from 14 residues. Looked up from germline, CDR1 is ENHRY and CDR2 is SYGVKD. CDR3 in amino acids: CATSQGAGNQPQHF. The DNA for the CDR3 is TGTGCCACCAGCCAGGGCGCGGGCAATCAGCCCCAGCATTTT.

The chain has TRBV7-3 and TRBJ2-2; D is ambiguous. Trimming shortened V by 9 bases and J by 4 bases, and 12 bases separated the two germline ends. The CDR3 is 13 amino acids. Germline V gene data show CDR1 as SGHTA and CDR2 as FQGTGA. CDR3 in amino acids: CASSITVTGELFF. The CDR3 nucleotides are TGTGCCAGTAGTATAACCGTCACCGGGGAGCTGTTTTTT.

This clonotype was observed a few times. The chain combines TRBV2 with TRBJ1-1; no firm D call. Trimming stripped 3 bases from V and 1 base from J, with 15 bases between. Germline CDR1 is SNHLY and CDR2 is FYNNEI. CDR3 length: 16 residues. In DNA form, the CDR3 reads TGTGCCAGCAGTGAGTGGGCAGCCTCTGGGAACACTGAAGCTTTCTTT. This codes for CASSEWAASGNTEAFF. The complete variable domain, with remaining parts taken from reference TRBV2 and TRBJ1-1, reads EPEVTQTPSHQVTQMGQEVILRCVPISNHLYFYWYRQILGQKVEFLVSFYNNEISEKSEIFDDQFSVERPDGSNFTLKIRSTKLEDSAMYFCASSEWAASGNTEAFFGQGTRLTVV.

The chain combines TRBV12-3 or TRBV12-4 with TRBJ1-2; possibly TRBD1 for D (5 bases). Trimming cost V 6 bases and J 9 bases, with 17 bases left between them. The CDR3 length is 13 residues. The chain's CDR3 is CASRPSGTASYTF. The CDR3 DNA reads TGTGCCAGCAGGCCCTCCGGGACTGCGAGCTACACCTTC.

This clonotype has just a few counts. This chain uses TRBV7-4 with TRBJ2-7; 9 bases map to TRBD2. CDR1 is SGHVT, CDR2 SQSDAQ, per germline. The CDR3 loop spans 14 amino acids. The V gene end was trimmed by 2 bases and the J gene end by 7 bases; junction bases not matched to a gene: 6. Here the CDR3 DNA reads TGTGCCAGCAGCTTATTTAGCGGGAGTGGAGAGCAGTACTTC. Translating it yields CASSLFSGSGEQYF. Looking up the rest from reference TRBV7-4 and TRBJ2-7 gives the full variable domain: GAGVSQSPRYKVAKRGRDVALRCDSISGHVTLYWYRQTLGQGSEVLTYSQSDAQRDKSGRPSGRFSAERPERSVSTLKIQRTEQGDSAVYLCASSLFSGSGEQYFGPGTRLTVT.

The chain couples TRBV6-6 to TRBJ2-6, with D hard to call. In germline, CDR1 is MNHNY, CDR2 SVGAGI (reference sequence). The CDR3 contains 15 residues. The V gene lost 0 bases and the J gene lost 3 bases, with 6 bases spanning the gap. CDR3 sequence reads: CASSYSGYGANVLTF. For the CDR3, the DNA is TGTGCCAGCAGTTACTCAGGGTATGGGGCCAACGTCCTGACTTTC.